This T cell receptor (beta chain) stems from a study of T cells in Graves' hyperthyroidism and ophthalmopathy. To note about this clonotype: The antigen is not known.

Each ophthalmopathy patient scored at least 3 on the Clinical Activity Score and at least 4 on NOSPECS grade, with duration under 3 months. PBMCs stemmed from 10 ml fresh peripheral blood. Study outcomes and limitations: In the analysis, a 13 V-J model separated ophthalmopathy from stable hyperthyroidism. Most thyroid clonotypes expanded above 0.001 were also detected in blood.

Between the trimmed V and J ends, which lost 7 bases and 7 bases, there was a span of 13 bases. Germline CDR1 LNHDA, CDR2 SQIVND (reference sequence). This CDR3 region has 12 residues. RNA transcripts were the template for amplifying TCR beta CDR3 regions. The HTBI set primed first-round TCR CDR3 RT-PCR. MiXCR, applied by TCRdb to the multiplex PCR reads, yields one record per CDR3 protein. The repertoire holds hundreds of thousands of distinct CDR3 sequences, with approximately 14% as singletons. The sequencing sample was made of blood. This rearrangement joins TRBV19 to TRBJ1-2, with unresolved D. The receptor was isolated from a man in his late teens or twenties with Graves' ophthalmopathy. The CDR3: CASTLSGFGYTF. The DNA for the CDR3 is TGTGCCAGTACCTTGTCGGGCTTTGGCTACACCTTC.